The clone carrying this T cell receptor beta chain was seen a few times. Its antigen is currently unknown. Indicated time point: neoterminal ileum biopsy at postoperative endoscopy, about 6 months after surgery. The data stem from a study of T cell repertoires in ileal Crohn's disease. Looking at the study overall: Patients had a median roughly 8-year disease duration, and about 36% were active smokers. Regarding the study as a whole: Clonal expansions were more frequent in active smokers than non-smokers at surgery.

The repertoire was sequenced with immunoSEQ multiplex PCR; TCRdb's copy has only in-frame clones and lacks some. The sample shows about 11,000 clones, about four fifths of them seen only once. Between the trimmed V and J ends, which lost 0 bases and 7 bases, there was a span of 12 bases. The CDR3 spans 15 residues. The germline CDR1 and CDR2 sequences are MNHEY and SVGAGI. The rearrangement joins TRBV6-5 to TRBJ2-2; D might be TRBD2 (6 bases). Sequencing was done on a sample of ileal tissue. The receptor was derived from an adult with Crohn's disease. For the CDR3, the DNA is TGTGCCAGCAGTTACTCCCAGGCGGGGTACGGGGAGCTGTTTTTT. It specifies CASSYSQAGYGELFF.